The 8 T cell receptor beta chains below come from one sample, sequenced in a study of human T cells and chemical hapten exposure. TCRdb re-called the RACE reads with MiXCR, one entry per CDR3 protein. Of some 38,000 distinct CDR3 sequences listed, around 6.5% are singletons. The time point denotes: patch test 1, 2 weeks after DPC sensitization. The treatment was: therapeutic diphenylcyclopropenone sensitization with weekly scalp DPC. Unfractionated whole blood served as the source for total RNA extraction. The specimen comprised whole blood, sampled in connection with sensitization to the hapten diphenylcyclopropenone (DPC). Every receptor here comes from a woman in her 30s with alopecia areata. Some clones in this sample may be carry-over from other donors' samples.

V and J are TRBV20-1 and TRBJ2-1; possibly TRBD1 or TRBD2 for D (5 bases each). The CDR3 spans 14 residues. V lost 3 bases to trimming and J lost 7 bases, with 16 bases between them. Germline V gene data show CDR1 as DFQATT and CDR2 as SNEGSKA (reference sequence). CDR3 sequence: CSASTGRVKNEQFF. In DNA, the CDR3 is TGCAGTGCTAGTACGGGGCGGGTTAAGAATGAGCAGTTCTTC.

This clonotype has at least ten counts. The genes are TRBV20-1 and TRBJ2-7; 7 bases are a match to TRBD1. CDR3 length: 14 residues. CDR1 is DFQATT and CDR2 is SNEGSKA in the germline V gene (reference sequence). The junction had 7 bases not matched to a gene; V was cut back by 3 bases and J by 2 bases. The CDR3 protein is CSARPGTDAYEQYF. Here the CDR3 DNA reads TGCAGTGCTAGGCCCGGGACAGACGCCTACGAGCAGTACTTC.

At least ten counts were recorded for this clonotype. The V gene is TRBV20-1, the J gene TRBJ1-1, with a tentative D call TRBD1 (6 bases). Germline lookup yields CDR1 DFQATT and CDR2 SNEGSKA (reference sequence). The CDR3 runs 12 residues. V was cut by 4 bases and J by 1 base, with 7 bases left in between. The CDR3 region is CSAKQGNTEAFF. The CDR3 DNA reads TGCAGTGCTAAACAGGGGAACACTGAAGCTTTCTTT.

This clonotype was observed a handful of times. The V call is TRBV2, the J call TRBJ2-1; tentative D call: TRBD1 (6 bases). CDR1 is SNHLY and CDR2 is FYNNEI in the germline V gene. V lost 7 bases, J lost 0 bases, and 16 bases lay in between. CDR3 length: 16 amino acids. CDR3 coding DNA: TGTGCCAGCACCATCCGCAGGGGTAGCTCCTACAATGAGCAGTTCTTC. It codes for CASTIRRGSSYNEQFF.

This chain uses TRBV18 with TRBJ1-1; 9 nucleotides align to TRBD1. In germline, CDR1 is KGHSH, CDR2 LQKENI. V dropped 5 bases and J dropped 7; count of bases not matched to a gene: 8. The CDR3 has 14 residues. CDR3 loop: CASSVTGGGVEAFF. The CDR3 DNA is TGTGCCAGCTCAGTTACAGGGGGCGGTGTTGAAGCTTTCTTT.

The chain links TRBV27 to TRBJ2-5, with a tentative D call TRBD1 (6 bases). V dropped 5 bases and J dropped 10 bases, with 23 bases sitting between them. Germline V CDR1 and CDR2: MNHEY, SMNVEV (reference sequence). CDR3 length equals 15 residues. The CDR3 DNA is TGTGCCAGCAGTCCCTCGACTCTGCAGGGGATGAGCCAGTACTTC. Its translation: CASSPSTLQGMSQYF.

For this clonotype: The junction shows a germline mismatch at one end, possibly a read error. The chain's CDR3 is CASSKDVGTGALEQYF. Written as DNA, the CDR3 is TGCGCCAGCAGCAAAGATGTGGGGACAGGGGCACTCGAGCAGTACTTC. The chain links TRBV4-1 to TRBJ2-7, with 10 nucleotides matching TRBD1. CDR3 length equals 16 residues. Germline-derived CDR1 and CDR2 are MGHRA and YSYEKL.

The sample holds a few counts of this clonotype. The V and J genes are TRBV12-3 or TRBV12-4 and TRBJ1-1; the D is unclear. V lost 0 bases to trimming and J lost 7 bases, with 12 bases between them. CDR3 length equals 14 residues. The CDR3 DNA reads as TGTGCCAGCAGTTTAGCGGAAGGGTGGAATGAAGCTTTCTTT. It codes for CASSLAEGWNEAFF.